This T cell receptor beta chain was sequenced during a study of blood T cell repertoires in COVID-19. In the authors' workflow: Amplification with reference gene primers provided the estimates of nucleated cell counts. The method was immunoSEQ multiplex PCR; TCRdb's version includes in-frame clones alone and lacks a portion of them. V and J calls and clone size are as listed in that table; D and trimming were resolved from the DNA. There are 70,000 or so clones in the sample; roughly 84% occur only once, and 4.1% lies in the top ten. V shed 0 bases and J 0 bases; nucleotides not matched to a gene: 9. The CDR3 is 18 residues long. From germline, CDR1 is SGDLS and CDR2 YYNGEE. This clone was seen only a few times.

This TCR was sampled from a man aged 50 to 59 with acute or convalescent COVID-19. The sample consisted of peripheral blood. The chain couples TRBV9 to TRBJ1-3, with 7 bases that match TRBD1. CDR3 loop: CASSVGSTGANSGNTIYF. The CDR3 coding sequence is TGTGCCAGCAGCGTAGGGTCTACAGGGGCCAACTCTGGAAACACCATATATTTT.